The T cell receptor beta chain described here comes from a study of cytomegalovirus exposure and HLA in healthy donors. This CDR3 has 14 amino acids. Germline V gives CDR1 MNHEY, CDR2 SMNVEV (reference sequence). Trimming removed 3 bases from V and 4 bases from J, with 11 bases in between. PCR used 60 Vbeta primers and 13 Jbeta primers. Sequenced by immunoSEQ multiplex PCR; TCRdb stores in-frame clones only, minus some. The repertoire holds approximately 180,000 clones, with 70% to 90% as singletons. This clone was picked up one time. Its antigen is as yet unknown. Overall study findings and caveats: Donor immune exposure was known only as CMV serostatus. A prior analysis recorded that most TCR beta V segments were productive about 87% or about 30% of the time.

The chain joins TRBV27 to TRBJ2-3, with a tentative D call TRBD2 (5 bases). The sample taken for sequencing was PBMCs. The clonotype was recovered from a woman aged 25-40 years in good health and CMV-seronegative. The CDR3 bases are TGTGCCAGCAGTTTTACGGCGGGTGCAGATACGCAGTATTTT. Protein product: CASSFTAGADTQYF.